The clone carrying this T cell receptor (beta chain) was detected a few times. What it binds is not known. Trimming removed 3 bases from V and 5 bases from J, with 17 bases in between. There are 16 residues in the CDR3. The germline V gene encodes CDR1 SNHLY and CDR2 FYNNEI. The data stem from a study of immune cell composition in non-small cell lung cancer. Study-level points and caveats: Tumour-associated clones >0.5% occurred in around 35% of adenocarcinomas, less than 80% of squamous.

Libraries were prepared by immunoSEQ multiplex PCR; TCRdb keeps only in-frame clonotypes and omits some of them. Counted here are some 8,000 clones, roughly 65% occurring once; the ten biggest clones make up approximately 7.7%. Sequencing used lung tumor tissue. The sequence was collected from a human donor with non-small cell lung cancer. The chain combines TRBV2 with TRBJ1-5; TRBD1 is a possible D gene (6 bases). DNA of the CDR3: TGTGCCAGCAGTGAGGGTGTAGGGGGGGGATATCAGCCCCAGCATTTT. This gives the protein CASSEGVGGGYQPQHF. Filled out from reference TRBV2 and TRBJ1-5, the complete variable domain reads EPEVTQTPSHQVTQMGQEVILRCVPISNHLYFYWYRQILGQKVEFLVSFYNNEISEKSEIFDDQFSVERPDGSNFTLKIRSTKLEDSAMYFCASSEGVGGGYQPQHFGDGTRLSIL.